One sample yielded the 16 T cell receptor beta chains listed below, sequenced in a study of quantifying T cell responses using KT2 cells. Study as a whole: cDNA was made from DNase-treated RNA using alpha and beta constant primers.

An oligo carrying a UMI was ligated to the cDNA 3' end. First-round PCR used approximately 4 cycles and beta primers RC1.1 and RC1.2 covering TRBC1 and TRBC2. TCRdb used MiXCR to reprocess the UMI-ligation and nested PCR reads, holding one entry per CDR3 protein. The table lists about 41,000 distinct CDR3 sequences, over 15% of them singletons. Specimen: PBMCs spiked with cells of the T cell clone KT2. These receptors were obtained from a human donor.

This clonotype showed up just a few times. This chain connects TRBV14 to TRBJ1-3; no clear D gene. Germline-derived CDR1 and CDR2 are SGHDN and FVKESK. The ends were cut back, 2 bases at V and 8 bases at J, with 4 bases in the middle. This CDR3 is 11 amino acids long. For the CDR3, the DNA is TGTGCCAGCAGCCAATCTTACACCATATATTTT. As protein: CASSQSYTIYF.

This clonotype was seen a few times. The V call is TRBV28, the J call TRBJ2-3; unclear D gene. Trimming cost V 5 bases and J 2 bases, with 14 bases left between them. Germline V gene lookup returns CDR1 MDHEN and CDR2 SYDVKM. CDR3 length: 15 residues. As DNA, the CDR3 is TGTGCCAGCAGTCCCCCCAGTGGGCTCACAGATACGCAGTATTTT. Residues: CASSPPSGLTDTQYF.

CDR3 sequence reads: CATAPGLAASTDTQYF. In DNA, the CDR3 is TGTGCCACAGCTCCGGGACTAGCGGCTAGCACAGATACGCAGTATTTT. The V and J genes are TRBV15 and TRBJ2-3; 11 bases agree with TRBD2. The CDR3 spans 16 residues. Unmatched junction bases numbered 8, after V lost 9 bases and J lost 0 bases. The germline gives CDR1 LNHNV, CDR2 YYDKDF (reference sequence).

This clonotype came up a few times. This chain uses TRBV24-1 with TRBJ2-3, with 10 bases aligning to TRBD1. Germline V lookup: CDR1 KGHDR, CDR2 SFDVKD. This CDR3 has 15 amino acids. V was clipped by 7 bases and J by 6 bases; unmatched bases: 9. The CDR3: CATRTGTGESDTQYF. CDR3 DNA: TGTGCCACCAGAACCGGGACAGGGGAATCGGATACGCAGTATTTT.

In this sample, this clonotype turned up many times. The chain has TRBV7-2 and TRBJ2-2; no definite D call. The CDR3 runs to 15 residues. Trimming removed 1 base from V and 0 bases from J, with 6 bases in between. CDR1 SGHTA and CDR2 FQGNSA come from the germline V gene. CDR3 coding DNA: TGTGCCAGCAGCTTAGTCAATACGAACACCGGGGAGCTGTTTTTT. Translation gives CASSLVNTNTGELFF.

The chain has TRBV5-1 and TRBJ2-1; the D gene is possibly TRBD2 (7 bases). Per the germline V gene, CDR1 is SGHRS and CDR2 is YFSETQ. This CDR3 comprises 13 residues. Trimming took 4 bases from V and 9 from J, leaving 14 bases between them. The CDR3 protein is CASSPGGRREQFF. As DNA, the CDR3 is TGCGCCAGCAGCCCGGGGGGCCGACGTGAGCAGTTCTTC.

The V gene is TRBV29-1, the J gene TRBJ2-7, with D unresolved. This CDR3 spans 16 amino acids. Trimming shortened V by 1 base and J by 2 bases, and 18 bases separated the two germline ends. CDR1 SQVTM and CDR2 ANQGSEA come from the germline V gene. CDR3 bases: TGCAGCGTTGAAGGCCGCCTGGGCGGAATGACCTACGAGCAGTACTTC. Translation gives CSVEGRLGGMTYEQYF.

There are many counts of this clonotype. This rearrangement joins TRBV6-6 to TRBJ2-5; 7 bases map to TRBD1. Per the germline V gene, CDR1 is MNHNY and CDR2 is SVGAGI (reference sequence). V trimming: 1 base; J trimming: 5 bases; junction bases outside the gene matches: 7. The CDR3 length is 15 residues. DNA of the CDR3: TGTGCCAGCAGTTACTACGACAGGGAAGGGGAGACCCAGTACTTC. Amino acids: CASSYYDREGETQYF.

The rearrangement joins TRBV7-9 to TRBJ2-1, with D possibly called TRBD1 or TRBD2 (5 bases each). The CDR3 is 14 amino acids. V dropped 3 bases and J dropped 7 bases, with 13 bases sitting between them. Germline CDR1 and CDR2: SEHNR and FQNEAQ (reference sequence). CDR3 sequence: CASSLVQGANEQFF. CDR3 nucleotide sequence: TGTGCCAGCAGCTTGGTTCAGGGAGCGAATGAGCAGTTCTTC.

In its sample, this clonotype was seen a few times. The chain recombines TRBV7-2 with TRBJ1-2; weak D call: TRBD1 (5 bases). From germline, CDR1 is SGHTA and CDR2 FQGNSA. Trimming removed 7 bases at V and 4 bases at J, with 13 bases between. The CDR3 consists of 13 residues. CDR3 residues: CASTPGRFYGYTF. The CDR3 DNA follows: TGTGCCAGCACCCCGGGACGGTTCTATGGCTACACCTTC.

V gene TRBV6-6 combines with J gene TRBJ1-1; D gene ambiguous. Trimming took off 6 bases at V and 3 bases at J, with 14 bases between the two ends. CDR3 length: 14 amino acids. Germline CDR1 MNHNY, CDR2 SVGAGI (reference sequence). As DNA, the CDR3 is TGTGCCAGCAGGGGTCAGCCCACGGACACTGAAGCTTTCTTT. Translation gives CASRGQPTDTEAFF.

The V call is TRBV6-6, the J call TRBJ2-5, with D perhaps matching TRBD2 (5 bases). The CDR3 covers 15 residues. With 6 bases removed from V and 4 bases from J, the gap between germline ends came to 18 bases. The germline gives CDR1 MNHNY, CDR2 SVGAGI (reference sequence). CDR3 region: CASSHFRGRIETQYF. CDR3 bases: TGTGCCAGCAGCCATTTCCGGGGTCGGATAGAGACCCAGTACTTC.

This clonotype was observed many times. The chain couples TRBV6-5 to TRBJ2-3; 8 bases match TRBD1. The ends lost 10 bases at V and 2 bases at J; junction bases unmatched: 11. Looked up from germline, CDR1 is MNHEY and CDR2 is SVGAGI. The CDR3 sequence is 15 residues long. CDR3 bases: TGTGCCACCCAAGACAGGGGTCGTACCACAGATACGCAGTATTTT. This translates into CATQDRGRTTDTQYF.

The gene calls are TRBV28 and TRBJ1-2, with TRBD1 matching over 10 bases. The CDR3 contains 16 residues. The trim removed 5 bases at V and 8 bases at J, leaving 14 bases unmatched. Germline V CDR1 and CDR2: MDHEN, SYDVKM. The CDR3 sequence is CASSRLTGGAKRGYTF. The CDR3 DNA reads TGTGCCAGCAGTCGGCTGACAGGGGGCGCGAAACGGGGCTACACCTTC.

The rearrangement uses TRBV29-1 and TRBJ1-2; 12 nucleotides agree with TRBD1. J was trimmed by 6 bases and V by 6 bases; bases with no gene match: 5. CDR1 and CDR2 from the germline V gene are SQVTM and ANQGSEA. The CDR3 loop spans 13 amino acids. The DNA for the CDR3 is TGCAGCGTAACCGGGACAGGGGGCGATGGCTACACCTTC. Encoded protein: CSVTGTGGDGYTF.

This clonotype was counted only a few times. The CDR3 reads CASSGPGILGVQYF. The CDR3 DNA reads TGTGCCAGCAGTGGGCCCGGGATTCTAGGGGTGCAGTACTTC. The chain is built from TRBV6-1 and TRBJ2-7; D may correspond to TRBD1 or TRBD2 (5 bases each). The CDR3 covers 14 residues. Trimming took off 4 bases at V and 9 bases at J, with 19 bases between the two ends. Germline CDR1 is MNHNS and CDR2 is SASEGT.